These 10 T cell receptor beta chains were sequenced from one sample in a study of blood T cell repertoires in COVID-19. The table came from immunoSEQ multiplex PCR; TCRdb's copy has only in-frame clones and leaves some out. The sample lists approximately 77,000 clones, roughly 80% occurring once. Specimen: peripheral blood. These receptors all stem from a woman aged 55-75 years with acute or convalescent COVID-19.

CDR3 region: CASSFDTVNYEQYF. The CDR3 coding sequence is TGTGCCAGCAGCTTCGACACGGTTAACTACGAGCAGTACTTC. The chain couples TRBV7-2 to TRBJ2-7; D is unclear. The CDR3 sequence is 14 residues long. Germline V gene sequence: CDR1 SGHTA, CDR2 FQGNSA. V shed 3 bases and J shed 3 bases, with 12 bases lying between them.

V gene TRBV4-3 combines with J gene TRBJ1-5, with 11 bases that match TRBD1. This CDR3 has 15 residues. Germline V CDR1 and CDR2: LGHNA, YSLEER. V trimming: 0 bases; J trimming: 7 bases; junction bases outside the gene matches: 2. CDR3 coding DNA: TGCGCCAGCAGCCAAGATGGGACAGGGGGACAGCCCCAGCATTTT. It is translated as CASSQDGTGGQPQHF.

The genes are TRBV7-8 and TRBJ1-2; possibly TRBD1 for D (6 bases). The V gene's germline CDR1 is SGHVS and CDR2 FQNEAQ. This CDR3 region has 14 residues. The V gene lost 4 bases and the J gene lost 4 bases, with 13 bases spanning the gap. In DNA form, the CDR3 reads TGTGCCAGCAGCTCAACAGGGTTGGGCTATGGCTACACCTTC. Translation: CASSSTGLGYGYTF.

This clone was seen once. CDR3 amino acids: CSVSEVGRRTFF. The CDR3 DNA reads TGCAGCGTTTCTGAAGTAGGGAGGAGAACTTTCTTT. The rearrangement links TRBV29-1 to TRBJ1-1; no clear D gene. CDR3 length: 12 residues. CDR1 is SQVTM, CDR2 ANQGSEA, per germline. Trimming cost V 5 bases and J 12 bases, with 19 bases left between them.

The chain joins TRBV7-2 to TRBJ2-7; TRBD2 matches at 8 bases. J was trimmed by 7 bases and V by 4 bases; bases with no gene match: 6. The CDR3 consists of 13 residues. Germline V gives CDR1 SGHTA, CDR2 FQGNSA. CDR3 protein: CASSSGTRREQYF. CDR3 DNA: TGTGCCAGCAGCTCCGGGACTAGAAGGGAGCAGTACTTC.

V and J are TRBV7-2 and TRBJ2-1, with TRBD2 matching over 7 bases. CDR1 is SGHTA, CDR2 FQGNSA, per germline. Losses at the gene ends were 4 bases for V and 0 bases for J; bases not matched to a gene: 6. This CDR3 comprises 16 residues. CDR3 amino acids: CASSWVASGSYNEQFF. The CDR3 DNA sequence: TGTGCCAGCAGCTGGGTCGCTAGCGGCTCCTACAATGAGCAGTTCTTC.

This clone was seen a few times. The chain recombines TRBV18 with TRBJ2-7; the match to TRBD1 covers 9 bases. This CDR3 is built from 13 residues. V lost 4 bases and J lost 5; bases outside the gene matches: 3. From germline, CDR1 is KGHSH and CDR2 LQKENI. The CDR3 sequence is CASSLRQGDEQYF. CDR3 in DNA: TGTGCCAGCTCACTCAGACAGGGGGACGAGCAGTACTTC.

This clone has just one count. The V and J genes are TRBV28 and TRBJ1-2; 7 bases agree with TRBD1. Per germline, CDR1 MDHEN and CDR2 SYDVKM. The CDR3 extends over 12 amino acids. Trimming took 5 bases from V and 8 from J; bases not matched to a gene: 5. CDR3 protein: CASSHRGGGYTF. CDR3 in DNA: TGTGCCAGCAGTCACAGGGGAGGAGGCTACACCTTC.

The chain combines TRBV5-4 with TRBJ1-2; 9 nucleotides align to TRBD1. This CDR3 region has 16 residues. Per germline, CDR1 SGHNT and CDR2 YYREEE (reference sequence). Trimming removed 6 bases from V and 8 bases from J; junction bases left unmatched: 17. The CDR3 sequence is CASTPEPGQGLWGYTF. The CDR3, as DNA: TGTGCCAGCACCCCTGAACCGGGACAGGGTCTTTGGGGCTACACCTTC.

The chain has TRBV28 and TRBJ2-7, with 7 positions matching TRBD1. The CDR3 has 14 amino acids. Germline CDR1 is MDHEN and CDR2 is SYDVKM. With V trimmed by 3 bases and J by 6 bases, 8 bases remained unmatched. The CDR3 protein is CASSLSGGRVEQYF. CDR3 bases: TGTGCCAGCAGTTTGTCAGGGGGAAGGGTCGAGCAGTACTTC. The complete variable domain, with remaining parts taken from reference TRBV28 and TRBJ2-7, reads DVKVTQSSRYLVKRTGEKVFLECVQDMDHENMFWYRQDPGLGLRLIYFSYDVKMKEKGDIPEGYSVSREKKERFSLILESASTNQTSMYLCASSLSGGRVEQYFGPGTRLTVT.